The rows below give T cell receptor beta chains drawn from one sample of a study of early T cells in non-severe SARS-CoV-2 infection. Using its own MiXCR run on the 5' RACE reads, TCRdb lists one record per CDR3 protein. Among 68,000 or so distinct CDR3 sequences listed, 12% were seen once. The sequenced sample was whole blood. Source of these receptors: an adult who was a healthcare worker with PCR-confirmed SARS-CoV-2 infection or an uninfected control (not recorded which). CDR3s include the opening cysteine and the closing phenylalanine or tryptophan. The D gene is left open where the match is weak. A row's size may be missing; if present it is once, few, many or a size class.

clone_size j_call d_call v_call cdr3_aa cdr3_nt
. TRBJ2-3 TRBD1 TRBV6-2/TRBV6-3 CASRMRGGRITDTQYF TGTGCCAGCCGGATGAGAGGGGGCCGCATTACAGATACGCAGTATTTT
many TRBJ2-2 . TRBV27 CASRLGLTGELFF TGTGCCAGCAGGCTGGGTCTGACCGGGGAGCTGTTTTTT
many TRBJ2-3 . TRBV12-3/TRBV12-4 CASSGPEEYF TGTGCCAGCAGCGGGCCTGAGGAGTATTTT
. TRBJ2-3 . TRBV7-9 CASSGVTVTDTQYF TGTGCCAGCAGCGGGGTGACCGTCACAGATACGCAGTATTTT
. TRBJ2-3 . TRBV12-5 CASGLVLPGVTDTQYF TGTGCTAGTGGTTTGGTACTCCCGGGGGTCACAGATACGCAGTATTTT
few TRBJ2-7 TRBD2 TRBV6-1 CASSLSGGESYEQYF TGTGCCAGCAGTCTTAGCGGGGGGGAGTCCTACGAGCAGTACTTC
. TRBJ2-7 . TRBV5-1 CASSDSRVGEQYF TGCGCCAGCAGTGACTCCCGTGTGGGCGAGCAGTACTTC
. TRBJ2-5 . TRBV7-2 CASSPRLEETQYF TGTGCCAGCAGCCCCCGACTAGAAGAGACCCAGTACTTC
many TRBJ2-7 . TRBV11-2 CASSLRVRAYEQYF TGTGCCAGCAGCTTACGCGTCAGGGCCTACGAGCAGTACTTC
few TRBJ2-7 TRBD2 TRBV7-2 CASSWDAPLAGTEQYF TGTGCCAGCAGCTGGGACGCTCCTCTAGCGGGGACCGAGCAGTACTTC
. TRBJ1-1 . TRBV6-2/TRBV6-3 CASSYFGNTEAFF TGTGCCAGCAGTTACTTTGGAAACACTGAAGCTTTCTTT
many TRBJ2-1 . TRBV6-6 CASSYPGEQFF TGTGCCAGCAGTTACCCTGGTGAGCAGTTCTTC
many TRBJ1-6 . TRBV28 CASSSDSPLHF TGTGCCAGCAGCTCCGATTCACCCCTCCACTTT
. TRBJ2-4 . TRBV29-1 CSVVWVGGNIQYF TGCAGCGTTGTTTGGGTCGGGGGAAACATTCAGTACTTC
. TRBJ2-2 TRBD1 TRBV5-5 CASSSGTASTGELFF TGTGCCAGCAGCTCGGGGACAGCGAGCACCGGGGAGCTGTTTTTT
. TRBJ2-3 TRBD1 TRBV25-1 CASSTGTGSTDTQYF TGTGCCAGCAGTACCGGGACAGGGTCCACAGATACGCAGTATTTT
. TRBJ2-4 TRBD1 TRBV27 CASSGTGRAENIQYF TGTGCCAGCAGTGGGACAGGGAGAGCCGAAAACATTCAGTACTTC
few TRBJ1-2 . TRBV20-1 CSARVGMEGYTF TGCAGTGCTAGAGTAGGGATGGAAGGCTACACCTTC
many TRBJ1-6 TRBD1 TRBV7-8 CASSSPGGRGLSPLHF TGTGCCAGCAGCTCCCCTGGGGGCAGGGGGCTTTCACCCCTCCACTTT
many TRBJ1-1 . TRBV28 CASSLGSGNTEAFF TGTGCCAGCAGTTTAGGCAGTGGGAACACTGAAGCTTTCTTT
few TRBJ1-1 TRBD1 TRBV5-1 CASSPSTGVMNTEAFF TGCGCCAGCAGCCCATCCACAGGGGTCATGAACACTGAAGCTTTCTTT
many TRBJ1-2 . TRBV7-2 CASSLAVTNYGYTF TGTGCCAGCAGCTTAGCGGTTACTAACTATGGCTACACCTTC
few TRBJ2-7 TRBD2 TRBV6-6 CASVGRADEQYF TGTGCCAGCGTGGGGAGGGCGGACGAGCAGTACTTC
. TRBJ2-3 TRBD2 TRBV20-1 CSARNAGGAGFSDTQYF TGCAGTGCTAGGAACGCGGGGGGGGCCGGTTTCTCAGATACGCAGTATTTT
. TRBJ1-2 . TRBV29-1 CSVGGINYGYTF TGCAGCGTTGGGGGAATTAACTATGGCTACACCTTC
many TRBJ2-2 TRBD1 TRBV11-2 CASSRPGTGKTGELFF TGTGCCAGCAGCCGGCCCGGGACAGGGAAGACCGGGGAGCTGTTTTTT
. TRBJ1-2 TRBD1 TRBV7-8 CASSPTGQGYGYTF TGTGCCAGCAGCCCGACGGGACAGGGGTATGGCTACACCTTC
few TRBJ1-3 TRBD1 TRBV3-1 CASSQETGSGNTIYF TGTGCCAGCAGCCAAGAGACAGGGTCTGGAAACACCATATATTTT
many TRBJ2-3 TRBD1 TRBV7-8 CASSLNRGSTDTQYF TGTGCCAGCAGCTTAAACAGGGGCAGCACAGATACGCAGTATTTT
few TRBJ2-5 . TRBV6-5 CASRRTEKETQYF TGTGCCAGCAGACGGACAGAGAAAGAGACCCAGTACTTC
many TRBJ2-6 . TRBV20-1 CSARETEGANVLTF TGCAGTGCTAGAGAGACTGAGGGGGCCAACGTCCTGACTTTC
. TRBJ2-1 TRBD1 TRBV20-1 CSARAHGTGTGRTNEQFF TGCAGTGCTAGAGCCCACGGGACCGGGACAGGAAGAACAAATGAGCAGTTCTTC
. TRBJ2-3 . TRBV2 CASSKSADTQYF TGTGCCAGCAGTAAGTCGGCAGATACGCAGTATTTT
. TRBJ2-2 . TRBV7-9 CASSLEIVTTGELFF TGTGCCAGCAGCTTGGAGATCGTGACCACCGGGGAGCTGTTTTTT
few TRBJ2-7 . TRBV20-1 CSASNRGFPYEQYF TGCAGTGCCAGCAATCGGGGATTCCCCTACGAGCAGTACTTC
many TRBJ2-7 TRBD1 TRBV7-8 CASSLDPARGNEQYF TGTGCCAGCAGCTTAGATCCAGCCAGGGGGAATGAGCAGTACTTC
. TRBJ2-1 . TRBV3-2 CASSPYHLPTSAYNEQFF TGTGCCAGCAGCCCATACCACCTACCGACTAGCGCCTACAATGAGCAGTTCTTC
. TRBJ2-7 . TRBV18 CASSPATGHGYEQYF TGTGCCAGCTCACCAGCCACAGGGCATGGCTACGAGCAGTACTTC
few TRBJ2-3 . TRBV7-8 CASSQSLGGVSTDTQYF TGTGCCAGCAGCCAGAGCCTTGGCGGGGTAAGCACAGATACGCAGTATTTT
many TRBJ1-5 TRBD1 TRBV20-1 CSAMTGGGNQPQHF TGCAGTGCCATGACAGGGGGCGGCAATCAGCCCCAGCATTTT
few TRBJ1-1 . TRBV29-1 CSGGDTEAFF TGCAGCGGGGGAGACACTGAAGCTTTCTTT
few TRBJ2-1 TRBD2 TRBV20-1 CSATLTSVSYNEQFF TGCAGTGCTACCCTTACTAGCGTCTCCTACAATGAGCAGTTCTTC